What follows describes a single TCR beta chain. The data were obtained in a study of blood T cell repertoires in COVID-19. About the study: Italy, Spain and the United States were the sources of the convalescent and acute COVID-19 samples.

Original processing methods: Estimation of nucleated cell counts relied on the amplification of reference gene primers. Generated by immunoSEQ multiplex PCR, the TCRdb table keeps only in-frame clones and is missing some. The V and J calls and clone size are taken from that table; D and trimming were inferred from the DNA. The data show about 33,000 clones, with about 91% seen just once and 9.9% held by the top ten. V lost 5 bases, J lost 0 bases, and 12 bases stayed unmatched. Germline CDR1 and CDR2: LNHDA and SQIVND (reference sequence). The CDR3 runs 17 residues. This chain uses TRBV19 with TRBJ2-7; 8 positions agree with TRBD1. The receptor comes from a human donor with active COVID-19. The donor label of this sample is uncertain. The specimen was peripheral blood. The CDR3 nucleotides read TGTGCCAGTAGTCCCCAGGGGGCAGGGCCTAGCTCCTACGAGCAGTACTTC. Its protein is CASSPQGAGPSSYEQYF.